This TCR beta chain was identified during a study of blood T cells in healthy people across ages. With respect to this clonotype: Its antigen is not identified.

CDR3 length equals 15 residues. The germline gives CDR1 MGHRA, CDR2 YSYEKL. J lost 7 bases, V lost 0 bases, and 4 bases had no gene match. The authors ran a second PCR of 7 to 11 cycles using a sample-barcoded 5' primer and a J-beta primer mix. Carrying 12 random nucleotides, a template-switch adaptor labeled each individual cDNA molecule. Each CDR3 protein is one row after TCRdb ran MiXCR on the 5' RACE reads. Among hundreds of thousands of distinct CDR3 sequences, 58% were seen once, and the ten largest hold roughly 34%. The study's findings and limits: It was not known whether donors were CMV positive (a possible confounder of expanded clonotype changes). Estimated diversity, derived from one million T cells, was regarded as an underestimate. Age advanced and TCR beta diversity per million T cells fell, roughly linearly.

The receptor was derived from a man in his sixties in good health. Sequenced input: blood. V and J are TRBV4-1 and TRBJ2-3, with 10 bases identical to TRBD1. CDR3 sequence: CASSQEGTGVNTQYF. CDR3 sequence (DNA): TGCGCCAGCAGCCAAGAAGGGACAGGGGTAAATACGCAGTATTTT.